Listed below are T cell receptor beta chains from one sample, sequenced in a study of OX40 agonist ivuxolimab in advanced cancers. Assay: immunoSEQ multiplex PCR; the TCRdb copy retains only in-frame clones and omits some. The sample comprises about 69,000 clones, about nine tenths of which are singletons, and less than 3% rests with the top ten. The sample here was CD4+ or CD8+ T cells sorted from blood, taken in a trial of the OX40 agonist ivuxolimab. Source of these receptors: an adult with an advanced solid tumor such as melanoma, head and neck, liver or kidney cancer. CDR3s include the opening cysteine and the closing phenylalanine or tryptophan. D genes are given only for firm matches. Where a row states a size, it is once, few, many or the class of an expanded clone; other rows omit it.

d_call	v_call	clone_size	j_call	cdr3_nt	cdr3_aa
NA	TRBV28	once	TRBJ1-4	TGTGCCAGCAGTTTCCCGGCGGCTCATGAAAAACTGTTTTTT	CASSFPAAHEKLFF
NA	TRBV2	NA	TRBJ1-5	TGTGCCAGCAGTGTGGAAGGTTCCAATCAGCCCCAGCATTTT	CASSVEGSNQPQHF
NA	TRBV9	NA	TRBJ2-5	TGTGCCAGCAGCGTAGAGGCGGGGCTAGAGACCCAGTACTTC	CASSVEAGLETQYF
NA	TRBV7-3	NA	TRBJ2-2	TGTGCCAGCAGCTTAGTTAGCTTCACAACTCCCGGGGAGCTGTTTTTT	CASSLVSFTTPGELFF
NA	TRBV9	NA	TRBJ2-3	TGTGCCAGCAGCCGAACTTTTTGGGGGAACACAGATACGCAGTATTTT	CASSRTFWGNTDTQYF
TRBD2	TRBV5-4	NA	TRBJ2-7	TGTGCCAGCAGTTTCGGAGCGGGGATAACCTACGAGCAGTACTTC	CASSFGAGITYEQYF
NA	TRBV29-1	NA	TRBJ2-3	TGCAGCGTTGAAGGCAGCACAGATACGCAGTATTTT	CSVEGSTDTQYF
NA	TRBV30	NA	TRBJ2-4	TGTGCCTGGTCCCGAGGGTTAGGCAAAAACATTCAGTACTTC	CAWSRGLGKNIQYF
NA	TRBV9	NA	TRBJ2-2	TGTGCCAGCGGGTCGGAGGGGCCCGGAACCGGGGAGCTGTTTTTT	CASGSEGPGTGELFF
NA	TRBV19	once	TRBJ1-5	TGTGCCAGTATGGCCAAGGGGACATCCTATAGCAATCAGCCCCAGCATTTT	CASMAKGTSYSNQPQHF
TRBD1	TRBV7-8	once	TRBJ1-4	TGTGCCAGCAGCTCATCTCCAACAGGGGGGGGTGCAACTAATGAAAAACTGTTTTTT	CASSSSPTGGGATNEKLFF
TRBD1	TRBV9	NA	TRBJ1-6	TGTGCCAGCAGCCCCCAGGGACAGTTAAATTCACCCCTCCACTTT	CASSPQGQLNSPLHF
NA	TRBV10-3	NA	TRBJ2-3	TGTGCCATCAGTGCGGGTTCCACAGATACGCAGTATTTT	CAISAGSTDTQYF
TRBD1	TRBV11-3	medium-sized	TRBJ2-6	TGTGCCAGCAGCGCTGGGGACAGCTCTGGGGCCAACGTCCTGACTTTC	CASSAGDSSGANVLTF
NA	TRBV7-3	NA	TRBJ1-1	TGTGCCAGCAGCTTAATGGGCGCAGAGACCACTGAAGCTTTCTTT	CASSLMGAETTEAFF
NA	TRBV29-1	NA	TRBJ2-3	TGCAGCGTTGGCCGGGACACGGCAGATACGCAGTATTTT	CSVGRDTADTQYF
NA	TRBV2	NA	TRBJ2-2	TGTGCCAGCAGTTACGCGGGACCGAACACCGGGGAGCTGTTTTTT	CASSYAGPNTGELFF
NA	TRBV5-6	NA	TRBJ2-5	TGTGCCACCCCCCTTTTTAAGTCGGATGAGCAGTACTTC	CATPLFKSDEQYF
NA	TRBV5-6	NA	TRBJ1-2	TGTGCCAGCAGTTGGACAGCATACTATGGCTACACCTTC	CASSWTAYYGYTF
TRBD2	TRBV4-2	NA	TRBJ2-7	TGTGCCAGCAGCCGACTAGCGGACTCCTACGAGCAGTACTTC	CASSRLADSYEQYF
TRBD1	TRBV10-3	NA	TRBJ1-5	TGTGCCATCAGTGAAAGGGGGCCCGACAATCAGCCCCAGCATTTT	CAISERGPDNQPQHF
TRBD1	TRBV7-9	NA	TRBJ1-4	TGTGCCAGCAGCCAACCGGGACAGGCGACTGAAAAACTGTTTTTT	CASSQPGQATEKLFF